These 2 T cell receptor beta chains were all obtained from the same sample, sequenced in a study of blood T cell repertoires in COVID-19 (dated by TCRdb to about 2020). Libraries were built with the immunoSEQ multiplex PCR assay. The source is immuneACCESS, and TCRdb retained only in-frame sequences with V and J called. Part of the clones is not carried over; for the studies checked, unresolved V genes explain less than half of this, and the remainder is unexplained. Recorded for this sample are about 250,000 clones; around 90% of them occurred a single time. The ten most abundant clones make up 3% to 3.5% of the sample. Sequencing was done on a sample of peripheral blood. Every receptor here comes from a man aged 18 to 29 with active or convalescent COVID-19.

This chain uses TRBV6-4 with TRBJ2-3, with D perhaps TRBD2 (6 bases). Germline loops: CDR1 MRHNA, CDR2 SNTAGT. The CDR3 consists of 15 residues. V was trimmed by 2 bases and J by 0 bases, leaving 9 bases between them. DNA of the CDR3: TGTGCCAGCAGTGACAGGGCGGGGAGCACAGATACGCAGTATTTT. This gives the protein CASSDRAGSTDTQYF.

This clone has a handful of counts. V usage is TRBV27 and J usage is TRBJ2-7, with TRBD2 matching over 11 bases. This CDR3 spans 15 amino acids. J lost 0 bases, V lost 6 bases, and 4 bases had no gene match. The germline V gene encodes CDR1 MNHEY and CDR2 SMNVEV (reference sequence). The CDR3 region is CASRGTSGGSYEQYF. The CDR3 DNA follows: TGTGCCAGCAGGGGGACTAGCGGAGGCTCCTACGAGCAGTACTTC.